One sample yielded the 8 T cell receptor beta chains listed below, sequenced in a study of monozygotic twins with inflammatory bowel disease. From the 5' RACE reads, TCRdb lists one entry per CDR3 protein and no DNA. The data include approximately 390,000 distinct CDR3 sequences; the top ten clones carry 2% to 3%. Input material: blood. The receptors shown here come from a human donor with ulcerative colitis or Crohn's disease, or a healthy co-twin of an affected twin (not recorded which).

The chain uses TRBV7-9 and TRBJ2-7; TCRdb returns TRBD1, unconfirmable since there is no DNA. Germline V gene data show CDR1 as SEHNR and CDR2 as FQNEAQ (reference sequence). CDR3 length: 15 residues. The CDR3 loop reads CASSPHRDPSFEQYF. Complete variable domain (other parts from reference TRBV7-9 and TRBJ2-7): DTGVSQNPRHKITKRGQNVTFRCDPISEHNRLYWYRQTLGQGPEFLTYFQNEAQLEKSRLLSDRFSAERPKGSFSTLEIQRTEQGDSAMYLCASSPHRDPSFEQYFGPGTRLTVT.

This chain connects TRBV20-1 to TRBJ2-3. The CDR3 has 12 residues. The V gene's germline CDR1 is DFQATT and CDR2 SNEGSKA (reference sequence). This CDR3 reads CSAPLHADTLYF.

The rearrangement joins TRBV18 to TRBJ2-7; with no DNA, the TCRdb D assignment of TRBD2 cannot be verified. Per the germline V gene, CDR1 is KGHSH and CDR2 is LQKENI. This CDR3 is 14 amino acids long. CDR3: CASSPPTSGIEQYF.

The chain uses TRBV5-4 and TRBJ2-7. This CDR3 contains 12 residues. CDR1 is SGHNT and CDR2 is YYREEE in the germline V gene (reference sequence). This chain's CDR3 is CASSSDNYEQYF.

The genes are TRBV5-1 and TRBJ1-2. CDR1 is SGHRS and CDR2 is YFSETQ in the germline V gene. This CDR3 region has 14 residues. The CDR3 region is CASSLDQTKYGYTF.

The V gene is TRBV6-2 or TRBV6-3, the J gene TRBJ2-2; TCRdb's D call, TRBD1, is unchecked because there is no DNA. The CDR3 totals 17 residues. Germline loops: CDR1 MNHEY, CDR2 SVGEGT. The chain's CDR3 is CASSYSRGAANTGELFF.

The chain uses TRBV2 and TRBJ1-1. This CDR3 region has 14 residues. Germline CDR1 SNHLY, CDR2 FYNNEI. The CDR3 sequence is CASSERGLGTEAFF.

The chain carries TRBV12-3 or TRBV12-4 and TRBJ1-1; no DNA is available, so the TRBD1 call from TCRdb remains unchecked. The CDR3 is made up of 14 amino acids. The CDR3 reads CASSLADRDTEAFF.